This T cell receptor (beta chain) emerged from a study of T cells after yellow fever vaccination. Template-switching 5'RACE yielded the TCR cDNA; a universal primer site and UMIs were added in the process. Each CDR3 protein is one row after TCRdb ran MiXCR on the 5' RACE reads. The sample gives 450,000 to 550,000 distinct CDR3 sequences, roughly a fifth of which show up once; about a sixth is in the top ten. V was cut by 2 bases and J by 4 bases, with 21 bases left in between. Germline CDR1 is DFQATT and CDR2 is SNEGSKA (reference sequence). The CDR3 has 16 amino acids. The chain recombines TRBV20-1 with TRBJ2-7, with D perhaps matching TRBD2 (7 bases). Sequencing used PBMCs, obtained 20 to 25 days after the first yellow fever vaccination. The receptor comes from a man aged 18 to 30 who received the YFV17D yellow fever vaccine. CDR3 coding DNA: TGCAGTGCTAGATCACTTGACTTGGGGGGGCTGTACGAGCAGTACTTC. The encoded protein is CSARSLDLGGLYEQYF.